This record looks at one TCR beta chain sequence and its context. The antigen remains undetermined. The record originates from a study of cytomegalovirus exposure and HLA in healthy donors. Study summary: The early release's HLA-typed donors yielded some 85 million unique TCRs.

Study results and caveats: The study assumed roughly uniform donor sequencing depth for presence/absence analyses.

A multiplex PCR was run with 60 Vbeta primers and 13 Jbeta primers. Sequenced by immunoSEQ multiplex PCR; TCRdb stores in-frame clones only, minus some. The table has over 150,000 clones, roughly 80% seen once. Germline V gene sequence: CDR1 ENHRY, CDR2 SYGVKD. With V trimmed by 5 bases and J by 3 bases, 6 bases remained unmatched. The CDR3 has 15 residues. The TCR comes from a woman in her 30s in good health and CMV-seronegative. Sequenced input: PBMCs. The chain combines TRBV10-3 with TRBJ2-2; 7 nucleotides line up with TRBD1. The CDR3 DNA follows: TGTGCCATCAGTCCTGGGACAGCCTACACCGGGGAGCTGTTTTTT. Its translation: CAISPGTAYTGELFF.